The clone carrying this TCR beta chain occurred many times. The antigen is not known. MiXCR was run by TCRdb on the RT-PCR reads, yielding one entry per CDR3 protein. The sample lists about 480,000 distinct CDR3 sequences; 13% were seen once. These data are taken from a study of response to subunit inactivated influenza vaccine. Germline V gene lookup returns CDR1 SGHTA and CDR2 FQGNSA. The CDR3 is made up of 13 amino acids. The germline V and J ends were trimmed by 1 base and 6 bases, with 8 bases remaining between them. Study-level results: With each seasonal influenza vaccination, the authors suggested, few new T cells are recruited.

The TCR was taken from a middle-aged man who received an inactivated influenza vaccine. The sequencing used PBMCs from blood, collected 45 days after vaccination. The chain couples TRBV7-2 to TRBJ2-3; D is uncertain. In DNA, the CDR3 is TGTGCCAGCAGCTTAGGGACGTGGGATACGCAGTATTTT. Translated: CASSLGTWDTQYF.